These 3 T cell receptor beta chains share one sample of origin, sequenced in a study of T cells in Graves' hyperthyroidism and ophthalmopathy. TCR beta CDR3 region amplification was performed from RNA transcripts. TCR CDR3 regions were first amplified by RT-PCR with HTBI primers. MiXCR was run by TCRdb on the multiplex PCR reads, yielding one entry per CDR3 protein. The table has 700,000 or so distinct CDR3 sequences, about 16% seen once. The sample consisted of blood. The receptors were gathered from a man aged 18-30 years with Graves' hyperthyroidism.

V is TRBV7-9 and J is TRBJ2-3; no firm D call. Trimming removed 4 bases from V and 2 bases from J, with 7 bases in between. The CDR3 has 13 residues. Germline V CDR1 and CDR2: SEHNR, FQNEAQ (reference sequence). In DNA form, the CDR3 reads TGTGCCAGCAGCTCCTTCGTCACAGATACGCAGTATTTT. Translating it yields CASSSFVTDTQYF.

The chain combines TRBV5-1 with TRBJ1-5, with D unclear. Trimming cost V 1 base and J 6 bases, with 8 bases left between them. There are 13 residues in the CDR3. Germline assignment: CDR1 SGHRS and CDR2 YFSETQ. CDR3 amino acids: CASSLMGGQPQHF. The CDR3, as DNA: TGCGCCAGCAGCTTGATGGGAGGTCAGCCCCAGCATTTT.

The gene calls are TRBV6-1 and TRBJ1-1, with D unclear. Trimming cost V 8 bases and J 1 base, with 14 bases left between them. Per the germline V gene, CDR1 is MNHNS and CDR2 is SASEGT. There are 14 residues in the CDR3. The CDR3 DNA reads as TGTGCCAGCCTCCCCAGGCTTTCGAACACTGAAGCTTTCTTT. This sequence encodes CASLPRLSNTEAFF.